Listed below are T cell receptor beta chains from one sample, sequenced in a study of blood T cell repertoires in COVID-19. Profiled with immunoSEQ multiplex PCR; TCRdb holds only in-frame clones, not every one. The profile shows 130,000 to 150,000 clones, around nine tenths of them singletons. Sequencing was done on a sample of peripheral blood. The receptors shown here come from a human donor in a cohort sampled during active COVID-19. Each CDR3 is given with its conserved first and last residue. Each record gives: V gene, J gene, D gene, clone size, CDR3 protein, CDR3 DNA. The D gene is left open where the match is weak. Clone sizes are given selectively: once, few, many, or a class where the clone is expanded.

>TRBV11-2|TRBJ1-6|NA|NA
CASSLEVAGGNNSPLHF
TGTGCCAGCAGCTTAGAGGTCGCCGGGGGTAATAATTCACCCCTCCACTTT
>TRBV5-4|TRBJ2-3|TRBD2|NA
CASSSGLAGGQDTQYF
TGTGCCAGCAGTTCCGGCCTAGCGGGAGGTCAAGATACGCAGTATTTT
>TRBV6-2/TRBV6-3|TRBJ1-5|TRBD1|few
CASSYSGTGNQPQHF
TGTGCCAGCAGTTACTCTGGGACAGGGAATCAGCCCCAGCATTTT
>TRBV6-4|TRBJ2-1|TRBD2|NA
CASSPSGSSNEQFF
TGTGCCAGCAGTCCTAGCGGGAGCAGCAATGAGCAGTTCTTC
>TRBV6-2/TRBV6-3|TRBJ2-1|NA|NA
CASSTGHEQFF
TGTGCCAGCAGTACAGGGCATGAGCAGTTCTTC
>TRBV18|TRBJ2-1|TRBD2|NA
CASSPSEPGLAVGQFF
TGTGCCAGCTCACCGTCCGAACCGGGACTAGCGGTCGGGCAGTTCTTC
>TRBV30|TRBJ1-2|NA|NA
CAWSLQYYGYTF
TGTGCCTGGAGCCTACAGTACTATGGCTACACCTTC
>TRBV24-1|TRBJ2-2|NA|NA
CATARDTNTGELFF
TGTGCCACCGCACGGGATACGAACACCGGGGAGCTGTTTTTT
>TRBV5-4|TRBJ1-1|NA|NA
CASSLTGNTEAFF
TGTGCCAGCAGCCTGACGGGGAACACTGAAGCTTTCTTT
>TRBV19|TRBJ1-1|NA|once
CASRWGDTEAFF
TGTGCCAGTAGGTGGGGGGACACTGAAGCTTTCTTT
>TRBV4-2|TRBJ2-5|NA|NA
CASSQDQGLQETQYF
TGTGCCAGCAGCCAAGATCAGGGATTACAAGAGACCCAGTACTTC
>TRBV28|TRBJ2-3|TRBD2|NA
CASIIAGRVTDTQYF
TGTGCCAGCATCATAGCGGGACGCGTCACAGATACGCAGTATTTT
>TRBV6-5|TRBJ2-5|TRBD1|NA
CASSYGPDRVQETQYF
TGTGCCAGCAGTTACGGCCCGGACAGGGTACAAGAGACCCAGTACTTC
>TRBV7-3|TRBJ2-3|TRBD2|NA
CASSDSLATDTQYF
TGTGCCAGCAGCGACTCACTAGCGACAGATACGCAGTATTTT
>TRBV7-2|TRBJ1-2|NA|NA
CASSLGEGLGYTF
TGTGCCAGCAGCTTAGGGGAGGGACTTGGCTACACCTTC
>TRBV28|TRBJ1-2|TRBD1|NA
CAIRQGALSYGYTF
TGTGCCATCCGGCAGGGGGCGTTAAGTTATGGCTACACCTTC
>TRBV10-1|TRBJ2-1|TRBD1|NA
CASSEPGQGYNEQFF
TGCGCCAGCAGTGAACCGGGACAGGGGTACAATGAGCAGTTCTTC
>TRBV7-3|TRBJ2-5|NA|NA
CASSLGYGVRSPQYF
TGTGCCAGCAGCTTAGGGTACGGGGTCCGTTCGCCCCAGTACTTC
>TRBV5-1|TRBJ1-1|NA|NA
CASSHPEEGTEAFF
TGCGCCAGCAGCCACCCGGAGGAGGGCACTGAAGCTTTCTTT
>TRBV24-1|TRBJ2-1|NA|NA
CATASYQGNAYNEQFF
TGTGCCACCGCCTCGTATCAGGGGAATGCCTACAATGAGCAGTTCTTC
>TRBV24-1|TRBJ2-7|TRBD1|once
CATSESGTGGGEQYF
TGTGCCACCAGTGAGTCCGGGACAGGGGGAGGCGAGCAGTACTTC
>TRBV9|TRBJ1-1|TRBD1|few
CASSVGRGRHTEAFF
TGTGCCAGCAGCGTAGGCAGGGGGAGACACACTGAAGCTTTCTTT
>TRBV7-3|TRBJ2-5|TRBD2|many
CASSPSVAGGKETQYF
TGTGCCAGCAGCCCCTCGGTAGCGGGGGGTAAAGAGACCCAGTACTTC
>TRBV27|TRBJ1-1|NA|few
CASSLGRGTEAFF
TGTGCCAGCAGTTTAGGCAGGGGCACTGAAGCTTTCTTT
>TRBV3-1/TRBV3-2|TRBJ2-7|NA|once
CASSQVSGSYEQYF
TGTGCCAGCAGCCAAGTGAGTGGGAGCTACGAGCAGTACTTC
>TRBV2|TRBJ2-7|NA|NA
CASGGRGSSYEQYF
TGTGCCAGCGGGGGGCGGGGGAGCTCCTACGAGCAGTACTTC
>TRBV5-1|TRBJ1-3|TRBD1|NA
CASSRSGGEPGNTIYF
TGCGCCAGCAGCCGATCAGGGGGAGAGCCTGGAAACACCATATATTTT
>TRBV2|TRBJ2-2|NA|NA
CASSTGPGELFF
TGTGCCAGCAGTACAGGGCCCGGGGAGCTGTTTTTT
>TRBV4-1|TRBJ2-1|NA|NA
CASSRSDSKYNEQFF
TGCGCCAGCAGCCGTTCGGACAGTAAATACAATGAGCAGTTCTTC
>TRBV20-1|TRBJ2-5|NA|NA
CSASKRTQYF
TGCAGTGCTAGTAAGCGGACCCAGTACTTC
>TRBV7-8|TRBJ2-7|TRBD2|NA
CASSIPSGVIYEQYF
TGTGCCAGCAGCATCCCTAGCGGGGTTATCTACGAGCAGTACTTC
>TRBV6-1|TRBJ2-5|TRBD1|NA
CASSEGPGQKETQYF
TGTGCCAGCAGTGAAGGGCCGGGACAGAAAGAGACCCAGTACTTC
>TRBV12-2|TRBJ1-3|NA|NA
CASRGNRVSGNTIYF
TGTGCAAGTCGCGGGAACAGGGTCTCTGGAAACACCATATATTTT
>TRBV3-1/TRBV3-2|TRBJ2-7|TRBD2|NA
CASSQVGTSDYEQYF
TGTGCCAGCAGCCAAGTCGGGACTAGCGACTACGAGCAGTACTTC
>TRBV5-3|TRBJ2-1|TRBD2|NA
CARSLFRGLAGGRDNEQFF
TGTGCCAGAAGCCTTTTCCGAGGACTAGCGGGGGGCCGTGACAATGAGCAGTTCTTC
>TRBV7-3|TRBJ1-4|NA|once
CASSQSGSPNEKLFF
TGTGCCAGCAGCCAATCAGGTTCTCCTAATGAAAAACTGTTTTTT
>TRBV30|TRBJ2-6|TRBD1|NA
CAWSEYLTGFSSGANVLTF
TGTGCCTGGAGTGAATACCTGACAGGGTTTAGCTCTGGGGCCAACGTCCTGACTTTC
>TRBV3-1/TRBV3-2|TRBJ2-1|NA|NA
CASSQGVGGRYEQFF
TGTGCCAGCAGCCAAGGAGTGGGAGGTCGGTATGAGCAGTTCTTC
>TRBV2|TRBJ2-3|TRBD2|NA
CASSEPSTTLAGATDTQYF
TGTGCCAGCAGTGAGCCCTCTACTACGTTGGCGGGAGCAACAGATACGCAGTATTTT
>TRBV28|TRBJ1-6|TRBD1|NA
CASSLLGQGNSPLHF
TGTGCCAGCAGTTTATTGGGACAGGGAAATTCACCCCTCCACTTT
>TRBV29-1|TRBJ2-7|NA|NA
CSVAIWTSHLREQYF
TGCAGCGTTGCAATTTGGACTTCCCATTTGCGGGAGCAGTACTTC
>TRBV6-2/TRBV6-3|TRBJ2-1|NA|once
CASNPPGRGDHSNEQFF
TGTGCCAGCAACCCCCCTGGGCGGGGCGACCATAGCAATGAGCAGTTCTTC
>TRBV18|TRBJ2-4|NA|once
CASSPLAGLAKNIQYF
TGTGCCAGCTCACCACTGGCAGGCCTAGCCAAAAACATTCAGTACTTC
>TRBV10-3|TRBJ1-3|NA|NA
CAIRRGYGNTIYF
TGTGCCATCAGAAGGGGATATGGAAACACCATATATTTT
>TRBV28|TRBJ2-7|TRBD1|NA
CASSSLNRGLEQYF
TGTGCCAGCAGTTCCCTTAACAGGGGGCTCGAGCAGTACTTC
>TRBV4-3|TRBJ2-7|TRBD1|NA
CASSQAGQGIGEQYF
TGCGCCAGCAGCCAAGCGGGACAGGGAATAGGCGAGCAGTACTTC
>TRBV29-1|TRBJ2-1|TRBD2|NA
CSVEYSAGTAYSGGGHNEQFF
TGCAGCGTTGAATATAGCGCCGGGACAGCTTACAGCGGGGGGGGCCACAATGAGCAGTTCTTC
>TRBV29-1|TRBJ2-1|TRBD2|few
CSVGRGVGIYNEQFF
TGCAGCGTCGGCCGGGGGGTGGGGATCTACAATGAGCAGTTCTTC
>TRBV9|TRBJ2-1|TRBD2|NA
CASSVGASGSNEQFF
TGTGCCAGCAGCGTAGGGGCTAGCGGGAGTAATGAGCAGTTCTTC
>TRBV9|TRBJ1-2|TRBD1|NA
CASSVGDRVYGYTF
TGTGCCAGCAGCGTGGGGGACAGGGTGTATGGCTACACCTTC
>TRBV6-5|TRBJ2-7|TRBD2|NA
CASSRTSGYEQYF
TGTGCCAGCAGCAGGACTAGCGGCTACGAGCAGTACTTC
>TRBV7-7|TRBJ2-1|TRBD2|NA
CASSLAGSSYNEQFF
TGTGCTAGCAGCTTAGCGGGGAGCTCCTACAATGAGCAGTTCTTC
>TRBV6-6|TRBJ1-5|NA|NA
CASTPSLNQPQHF
TGTGCCAGCACGCCGAGTTTAAATCAGCCCCAGCATTTT
>TRBV27|TRBJ1-2|TRBD1|NA
CASSPVQGWGYGYTF
TGTGCCAGCAGTCCCGTACAGGGGTGGGGCTATGGCTACACCTTC
>TRBV4-3|TRBJ2-2|TRBD1|NA
CASSQARTGAGELFF
TGCGCCAGCAGCCAGGCGAGGACAGGGGCCGGGGAGCTGTTTTTT
>TRBV9|TRBJ2-3|TRBD2|NA
CASSVGLAGGSVSTDTQYF
TGTGCCAGCAGCGTAGGACTAGCGGGGGGCTCGGTAAGCACAGATACGCAGTATTTT
>TRBV4-2|TRBJ1-4|NA|once
CASSQAGGGKLFF
TGTGCCAGCAGCCAAGCCGGTGGAGGAAAACTGTTTTTT
>TRBV15|TRBJ2-1|TRBD1|NA
CATSLGGTGGWDEQFF
TGTGCCACCAGCCTTGGGGGGACAGGGGGCTGGGATGAGCAGTTCTTC